This T cell receptor (beta chain) was obtained from a study of blood T cell repertoires in COVID-19 (TCRdb year 2020). About the study as a whole: The collaborator samples originated in the United States, Italy and Spain and spanned the acute and convalescent phases of COVID-19. A de-identified subject ID, COVID-19 status, age in years and sex were almost always included in the sample metadata. The material from the prospective study consisted of cDNA or gDNA derived from T cells, B-cell-depleted T cells, or PBMCs. Deeply sampled blood TCRbeta repertoires from subjects exposed to, actively infected with, or recovered from COVID-19 were included in the dataset. The samples were drawn from the first 160 participants of the ongoing ImmuneRACE study and from 1,254 subjects provided by 6 global collaborators. Where available, HLA class I and class II types were taken from metadata supplied by the sample provider and were not determined by assay-based typing. A freely available public database, intended as a resource for researchers studying the immune response to SARS-CoV-2, is where the repertoires were released. What the authors observed across the whole study: Clinical and demographic metadata were provided uncurated, with the amount varying by source and participant.

The CDR3 runs 14 amino acids, cysteine and phenylalanine included. Only the CDR3 DNA is retained, 42 bases long and in frame from the first base. The junction carries 12 bases between V and J, which are trimmed by 6 bases and 3 bases respectively. Based on the germline V gene, the CDR1 and CDR2 sequences are SGHRS and YFSETQ. Notes on this clone: No cognate antigen has been identified for it. No clone much larger than this one lies a single base away; base qualities are absent.

The collaborating institutions used their own protocols to collect whole blood in K2EDTA tubes. For TCRbeta analysis, collaborators shipped samples as frozen whole blood, isolated PBMCs, or DNA extracted from either of those sample types. TCRbeta CDR3 regions were amplified from genomic DNA using the immunoSEQ Assay, a bias-controlled multiplex PCR. The authors' pipeline ran thus. The number of nucleated cells in each sample was estimated from the amplification of reference gene primers within the assay. To quantify the absolute abundance of each unique TCRbeta CDR3 rearrangement, sequence reads were collapsed and filtered. For each sample, productive Simpson clonality was calculated by taking the square root of Simpson's diversity index across productive rearrangements. The clones in this table, taken by TCRdb from immuneACCESS, are in-frame only. Not every clone is retained; where verified, under half of the shortfall comes from an unresolved V gene, and the cause of the rest is unknown. V, J and clone size reflect that table, while D and trimming were determined from the DNA. Counted in this sample were approximately 65,000 clones; over 60% of them appeared once. 23% of the sample belongs to the ten largest clones.

The chain uses TRBV5-1 and TRBJ1-4, with the identity of the D gene unclear. This receptor was obtained from a human donor in a cohort sampled during active COVID-19. The specimen was peripheral blood. DNA sequence: TGCGCCAGCACTCGAACTAACCCTAATGAAAAACTGTTTTTT. This sequence encodes CASTRTNPNEKLFF.